This T cell receptor beta chain is from a study of T cells in localized non-small cell lung cancer. Findings and caveats of the study: Appearance in adjacent lung was seen for a median roughly 50 of the top 100 tumor clones. Adjacent uninvolved lung tissue had the highest T cell clonality, exceeding tumor.

Method: immunoSEQ multiplex PCR; TCRdb's copy keeps in-frame clones and lacks some. The table has roughly 34,000 clones, approximately 86% seen once; the top ten hold 15% to 20%. The CDR3 is 12 amino acids. Germline V gives CDR1 SEHNR, CDR2 FQNEAQ (reference sequence). Trimming took 7 bases from V and 1 from J, leaving 7 bases between them. Concerning this clone: Antigen specificity is unknown.

This specimen was peripheral blood mononuclear cells, taken before any cancer treatment. This rearrangement joins TRBV7-9 to TRBJ1-1; unclear D gene. This clonotype originated in a man between 40 and 70 years old with stage III lung adenocarcinoma. The CDR3 nucleotides are TGTGCCAGCATAGCAGGGAACACTGAAGCTTTCTTT. Translated, it gives CASIAGNTEAFF. The full variable domain, completed using reference TRBV7-9 and TRBJ1-1, is DTGVSQNPRHKITKRGQNVTFRCDPISEHNRLYWYRQTLGQGPEFLTYFQNEAQLEKSRLLSDRFSAERPKGSFSTLEIQRTEQGDSAMYLCASIAGNTEAFFGQGTRLTVV.